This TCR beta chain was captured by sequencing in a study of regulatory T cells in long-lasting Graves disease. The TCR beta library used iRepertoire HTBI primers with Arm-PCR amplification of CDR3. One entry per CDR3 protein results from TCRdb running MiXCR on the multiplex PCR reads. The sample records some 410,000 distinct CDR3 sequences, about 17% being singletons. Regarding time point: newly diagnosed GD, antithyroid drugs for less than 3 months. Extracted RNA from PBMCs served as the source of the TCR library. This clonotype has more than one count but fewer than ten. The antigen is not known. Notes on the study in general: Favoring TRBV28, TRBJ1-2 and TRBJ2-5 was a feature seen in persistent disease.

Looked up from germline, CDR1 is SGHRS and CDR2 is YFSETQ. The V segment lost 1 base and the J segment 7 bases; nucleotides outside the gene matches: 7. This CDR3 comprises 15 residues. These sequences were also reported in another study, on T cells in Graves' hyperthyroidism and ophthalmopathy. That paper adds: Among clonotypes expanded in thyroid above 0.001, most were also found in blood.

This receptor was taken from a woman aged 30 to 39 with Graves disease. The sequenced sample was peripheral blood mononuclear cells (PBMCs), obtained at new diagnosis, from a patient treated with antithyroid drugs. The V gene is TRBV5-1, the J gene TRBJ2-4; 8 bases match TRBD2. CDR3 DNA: TGCGCCAGCAGCTTGTCGGGAGGGAGCACTAACATTCAGTACTTC. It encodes CASSLSGGSTNIQYF.